This TCR beta chain was captured by sequencing in a study of radiotherapy plus CTLA-4 blockade in lung cancer (dated by TCRdb to about 2018). Broadly, across the study: Objective responses were observed in about 17% of enrolled patients, and disease control was achieved in 25% to 40%. General study outcomes and caveats: Early dynamic changes in blood T cell clones, together with increased serum interferon-beta after radiation, were reported as the strongest predictors of response. After treatment with radiotherapy and ipilimumab, TCR clones that originated in tumors expanded in peripheral blood.

In this study, focal radiation therapy paired with CTLA-4 blockade (ipilimumab) was tested in patients who had chemo-refractory metastatic non-small-cell lung cancer. Library construction relied on the immunoSEQ multiplex PCR assay. This immuneACCESS table, as held by TCRdb, lists in-frame sequences with V and J called but not all clones. Of the missing ones, under half trace to an unresolved V gene in checked studies; the others have no known cause. Within this sample are some 80,000 clones, with under 90% of them counted one time only. The top ten constitute roughly 0.87% of the sample. This clone was seen just once. Its antigen is not yet known. No much larger clonotype is one base removed from it; base qualities were not supplied. V loses 5 bases, J loses 4 bases, and the germline ends lie 11 bases apart. Spanning cysteine to phenylalanine, the CDR3 consists of 13 amino acids. Kept here is only the CDR3 DNA, which spans 39 bases and is read in frame from base 1. CDR1 and CDR2, looked up from the germline V gene (reference sequence), are PRHDT and FYEKMQ.

The origin of this receptor is a human donor with non-small cell lung cancer who had stable disease on radiotherapy plus ipilimumab. The sample was peripheral blood, taken from a patient treated with radiotherapy plus ipilimumab. The rearrangement combines TRBV13 with TRBJ1-2; the D gene remains uncertain. The CDR3 is CASSTRRGYGYTF. The DNA sequence reads TGTGCCAGCAGCACCAGACGGGGCTATGGCTACACCTTC.